The sequence of this TCR beta chain was determined in a study of T cell repertoires in cytomegalovirus infection. Study in general: Public TCR beta signatures provided an indication of both CMV infection and a matching HLA type.

There are many counts of this clonotype. The antigen is not known. Study findings and constraints: The study identified carriers of CMV plus the relevant HLA from cumulative public TCR beta family frequency.

TCRdb reanalysed the reads using MiXCR and keeps one entry per CDR3 protein. The table includes around 320,000 distinct CDR3 sequences, around 9.5% detected once. V lost 6 bases to trimming and J lost 4 bases, with 10 bases between them. This CDR3 contains 12 residues. The TCR comes from a human donor in good health (CMV status not recorded). Some clones in this sample may be carry-over from other donors' samples. The genes are TRBV12-3 or TRBV12-4 and TRBJ2-7, with D possibly matching TRBD1 (5 bases). The sequencing sample was made of PBMCs. The CDR3 nucleotides are TGTGCCAGCAGCATTCAGGGTTACGAGCAGTACTTC. This encodes CASSIQGYEQYF.